Only a few counts were recorded for the clone carrying this T cell receptor beta chain. Original handling: Reference gene primers were amplified, and this amplification served to estimate nucleated cell counts. Generated by immunoSEQ multiplex PCR, the TCRdb table keeps only in-frame clones and is missing some. D and trimming were read from the DNA, whereas the V and J calls and clone size are those reported in that table. There are about 130,000 clones in the sample; about 80% occur only once, and about 2.9% lies in the top ten. This CDR3 is built from 12 residues. CDR1 is MNHEY, CDR2 SMNVEV, per germline (reference sequence). Trimming stripped 6 bases from V and 6 bases from J, with 8 bases between. This sample stems from a study of blood T cell repertoires in COVID-19. Study summary: Specimens from acute and convalescent COVID-19 originated in the United States, Italy and Spain. Sources were T cells, B-cell-depleted T cells, or PBMCs; the material itself was cDNA or gDNA.

The clonotype was recovered from an elderly woman with acute or convalescent COVID-19. The rearrangement links TRBV27 to TRBJ2-2; D gene unclear. Sequencing was done on a sample of peripheral blood. The CDR3 reads CASSFSAGELFF. CDR3 DNA sequence: TGTGCCAGCAGCTTTTCCGCCGGGGAGCTGTTTTTT.